The 29 T cell receptor beta chains listed next were all sequenced from one sample in a study of T-cell memory formation after mild COVID-19. TCRdb fed the 5' RACE reads into MiXCR, producing one record per CDR3 protein. Of roughly 450,000 distinct CDR3 sequences in the sample, 15% to 20% are singletons; the top ten hold about 12%. Sequenced material: PBMCs or a T cell subset sorted from them (not recorded which). Source of these receptors: an adult woman who had mild COVID-19 (a few samples of this study predate the infection). Cell type and time point are not known.

This chain connects TRBV20-1 to TRBJ2-1; 9 bases match TRBD2. The germline gives CDR1 DFQATT, CDR2 SNEGSKA (reference sequence). This CDR3 is built from 17 residues. The ends lost 3 bases at V and 0 bases at J; junction bases unmatched: 9. CDR3 nucleotides: TGCAGTGCTAGGAGTAGCGGGGGCCCCCACTCCTACAATGAGCAGTTCTTC. Protein sequence: CSARSSGGPHSYNEQFF.

This clonotype showed up many times. CDR3 in amino acids: CASSPSPGQGKYGYTF. CDR3 nucleotides: TGTGCCAGCAGCCCTTCTCCGGGACAGGGGAAGTATGGCTACACCTTC. The chain is built from TRBV6-5 and TRBJ1-2; 10 positions agree with TRBD1. This CDR3 contains 16 residues. J gave up 5 bases and V 6 bases, and 12 bases lay outside the gene matches. Per the germline V gene, CDR1 is MNHEY and CDR2 is SVGAGI.

The V and J genes are TRBV11-2 and TRBJ2-3; 9 nucleotides match TRBD2. CDR3 length equals 15 residues. V trimming: 4 bases; J trimming: 4 bases; junction bases outside the gene matches: 6. Germline loops: CDR1 SGHAT, CDR2 FQNNGV. The CDR3 DNA reads TGTGCCAGCAGCTGGGCGGGAGGGCCTCCAGATACGCAGTATTTT. It encodes CASSWAGGPPDTQYF. Supplemented by reference TRBV11-2 and TRBJ2-3, the full variable domain reads EAGVAQSPRYKIIEKRQSVAFWCNPISGHATLYWYQQILGQGPKLLIQFQNNGVVDDSQLPKDRFSAERLKGVDSTLKIQPAKLEDSAVYLCASSWAGGPPDTQYFGPGTRLTVL.

This chain links TRBV5-6 with TRBJ1-2, with D possibly being TRBD1 (5 bases). Trimming pared 5 bases from V and 4 bases from J, leaving 9 bases between. Germline CDR1 is SGHDT and CDR2 is YYEEEE. This CDR3 region has 12 residues. The CDR3 here is CASRTEAYGYTF. In DNA form, the CDR3 reads TGTGCCAGCAGGACAGAGGCCTATGGCTACACCTTC.

The V call is TRBV11-3, the J call TRBJ2-1; 7 nucleotides line up with TRBD1. There are 14 residues in the CDR3. Trimming cost V 5 bases and J 6 bases; bases outside gene matches: 7. Germline V gives CDR1 SGHNT, CDR2 YENEEA. The CDR3 region has the DNA TGTGCCAGCAGCCGTTCGGGACAGCGCAATGAGCAGTTCTTC. Translation: CASSRSGQRNEQFF.

The chain is built from TRBV30 and TRBJ2-7; D is uncertain. CDR1 is GTSNPN and CDR2 is SVGIG in the germline V gene (reference sequence). V was shortened by 1 base and J by 1 base, with 8 bases between the two germline ends. CDR3 length: 13 amino acids. CDR3 nucleotides: TGTGCCTGGAGTGGTCCAGAATCCTACGAGCAGTACTTC. This codes for CAWSGPESYEQYF. The full variable domain, completed using reference TRBV30 and TRBJ2-7, is SQTIHQWPATLVQPVGSPLSLECTVEGTSNPNLYWYRQAAGRGLQLLFYSVGIGQISSEVPQNLSASRPQDRQFILSSKKLLLSDSGFYLCAWSGPESYEQYFGPGTRLTVT.

The table lists this clonotype with a few counts. This sequence joins TRBV12-3 or TRBV12-4 and TRBJ2-2; no clear D gene. The CDR3 consists of 13 residues. V lost 4 bases and J 8 bases, leaving 11 bases between the germline ends. CDR3 residues: CASSSRNQGELFF. Written as DNA, the CDR3 is TGTGCCAGCAGTTCGCGTAATCAAGGGGAGCTGTTTTTT.

V gene TRBV9 combines with J gene TRBJ2-2; 10 bases are shared with TRBD2. This CDR3 has 15 residues. The junction had 4 bases not matched to a gene; V was cut back by 4 bases and J by 4 bases. Germline assignment: CDR1 SGDLS and CDR2 YYNGEE. Here the CDR3 DNA reads TGTGCCAGCAGCAAGACTAGCGGGCTCACCGGGGAGCTGTTTTTT. Its translation is CASSKTSGLTGELFF.

The J gene is TRBJ1-2, the V gene TRBV6-5; tentative D call: TRBD1 (5 bases). Trimming shortened V by 0 bases and J by 3 bases, and 14 bases separated the two germline ends. The CDR3 is made up of 16 amino acids. Germline V gives CDR1 MNHEY, CDR2 SVGAGI. The CDR3 bases are TGTGCCAGCAGTTACTCGATTCAGGGCGTAGACTATGGCTACACCTTC. Translating gives CASSYSIQGVDYGYTF.

The rearrangement links TRBV12-3 or TRBV12-4 to TRBJ2-2; TRBD2 matches at 10 bases. The CDR3 has 13 residues. V lost 8 bases and J lost 3; bases outside the gene matches: 0. The CDR3 spells CASGTSDTGELFF. The DNA for the CDR3 is TGTGCCAGCGGGACTAGCGACACCGGGGAGCTGTTTTTT.

This clonotype was detected ten times or more. The chain uses TRBV7-9 and TRBJ2-7; TRBD1 matches 9 bases. The CDR3 covers 15 residues. The germline V gene has CDR1 SEHNR and CDR2 FQNEAQ (reference sequence). Unmatched junction bases numbered 6, after V lost 5 bases and J lost 1 base. For the CDR3, the DNA is TGTGCCAGCAGCCAAACGGGACAGGGATCCTACGAGCAGTACTTC. Amino acids: CASSQTGQGSYEQYF.

The sample holds one count of this clonotype. The CDR3, as DNA: TGTGCCAGCAGCCCTGGAGGGGTGAGAGCTTTCTTT. It specifies CASSPGGVRAFF. This chain uses TRBV7-9 with TRBJ1-1, with D possibly matching TRBD1 (5 bases). V was shortened by 5 bases and J by 10 bases, with 14 bases between the two germline ends. This CDR3 is 12 amino acids long. CDR1 and CDR2 from the germline V gene are SEHNR and FQNEAQ (reference sequence).

This chain links TRBV12-3 or TRBV12-4 with TRBJ2-3, with 9 bases identical to TRBD2. V lost 10 bases to trimming and J lost 6 bases; unmatched junction nucleotides: 23. This CDR3 comprises 18 residues. This chain's CDR3 is CAIRGGSGGHIRMDTQYF. The CDR3 DNA reads as TGTGCCATCCGCGGGGGTAGCGGGGGCCATATAAGAATGGATACGCAGTATTTT.

V gene TRBV20-1 combines with J gene TRBJ1-5; tentative D call: TRBD1 (5 bases). Germline V gives CDR1 DFQATT, CDR2 SNEGSKA (reference sequence). The CDR3 loop spans 14 amino acids. Between the trimmed V and J ends, which lost 0 bases and 3 bases, there was a span of 9 bases. The CDR3 DNA reads TGCAGTGCTAGAGAATGGGGGAACAATCAGCCCCAGCATTTT. Translating it yields CSAREWGNNQPQHF.

This clonotype was picked up a small number of times. This chain joins TRBV5-4 and TRBJ1-3; D is undetermined. The germline V gene has CDR1 SGHNT and CDR2 YYREEE (reference sequence). This CDR3 comprises 14 residues. The V and J ends lost 3 bases and 4 bases respectively, with 11 bases between them. The CDR3 DNA is TGTGCCAGCAGCTCCCCCCAGGAGGGAAACACCATATATTTT. Its translation is CASSSPQEGNTIYF.

This clonotype was counted a few times. The gene calls are TRBV29-1 and TRBJ1-1; 11 positions agree with TRBD1. This CDR3 has 15 amino acids. Germline CDR1 is SQVTM and CDR2 is ANQGSEA. V lost 6 bases, J lost 1 base, and 7 bases stayed unmatched. The CDR3 sequence is CSVQGTGGENTEAFF. The CDR3 nucleotides read TGCAGCGTGCAGGGGACAGGGGGAGAGAACACTGAAGCTTTCTTT.

This clonotype has more than one count but fewer than ten. The chain recombines TRBV29-1 with TRBJ2-7, with D maybe TRBD2 (6 bases). The V end lost 6 bases, the J end lost 2 bases, and 11 bases lay between the germline ends. Germline values: CDR1 SQVTM, CDR2 ANQGSEA. This CDR3 contains 12 residues. In DNA form, the CDR3 reads TGCAGCGTACTTAGCGGCCCCTACGAGCAGTACTTC. It codes for CSVLSGPYEQYF.

This clonotype has more than one count but fewer than ten. The rearrangement links TRBV5-5 to TRBJ2-2; 7 nucleotides align to TRBD1. Germline CDR1 and CDR2: SGHKS and YYEKEE (reference sequence). Trimming cost V 4 bases and J 6 bases; bases outside gene matches: 12. CDR3 length: 16 residues. The CDR3 nucleotides are TGTGCCAGCAGCCCCCCGGGGCAGGGGGTCGCCGGGGAGCTGTTTTTT. Protein sequence: CASSPPGQGVAGELFF.

V is TRBV5-1 and J is TRBJ2-5; D gene uncertain. The CDR3 has 16 amino acids. V lost 0 bases and J 4 bases, leaving 16 bases between the germline ends. CDR1 is SGHRS, CDR2 YFSETQ, per germline. The CDR3 spells CASSLEARLGGETQYF. The CDR3 nucleotides are TGCGCCAGCAGCTTGGAAGCCAGGCTTGGTGGAGAGACCCAGTACTTC.

The chain combines TRBV7-6 with TRBJ2-7; 9 bases line up with TRBD1. This CDR3 has 15 amino acids. Per germline, CDR1 SGHVS and CDR2 FNYEAQ. With V trimmed by 4 bases and J by 5 bases, 9 bases remained unmatched. CDR3 in amino acids: CASSYTGGAEDEQYF. The CDR3 DNA is TGTGCCAGCAGCTACACAGGGGGCGCTGAGGACGAGCAGTACTTC.

This chain joins TRBV5-1 and TRBJ1-2; 7 nucleotides align to TRBD1. With 9 bases clipped from V and 3 bases from J, the junction kept 5 bases outside the gene matches. The CDR3 loop spans 12 amino acids. Germline loops: CDR1 SGHRS, CDR2 YFSETQ. The CDR3 DNA is TGCGCCACCTCCGGGACAGACTATGGCTACACCTTC. Its translation is CATSGTDYGYTF.

The chain joins TRBV6-2 or TRBV6-3 to TRBJ1-1; 8 bases are a match to TRBD1. In germline, CDR1 is MNHEY, CDR2 SVGEGT. J lost 1 base, V lost 5 bases, and 3 bases had no gene match. The CDR3 has 14 residues. The CDR3 DNA reads TGTGCCAGCAGTCGACAGGGGCCGAACACTGAAGCTTTCTTT. Protein sequence: CASSRQGPNTEAFF.

The chain is built from TRBV15 and TRBJ2-1, with D tentatively TRBD2 (5 bases). CDR3 length: 16 residues. Germline assignment: CDR1 LNHNV and CDR2 YYDKDF (reference sequence). Trimming stripped 0 bases from V and 3 bases from J, with 12 bases between. In nucleotides, the CDR3 is TGTGCCACCAGCAGAGATCCCCGGACTGACTACAATGAGCAGTTCTTC. Translation: CATSRDPRTDYNEQFF.

This clonotype was seen more than once but under ten times. The chain uses TRBV4-1 and TRBJ2-1, with a tentative D call TRBD2 (5 bases). CDR3 length equals 14 residues. Trimming removed 0 bases at V and 6 bases at J, with 9 bases between. Germline V CDR1 and CDR2: MGHRA, YSYEKL. The CDR3 here is CASSQDGGSNEQFF. Here the CDR3 DNA reads TGCGCCAGCAGCCAAGATGGTGGGAGCAATGAGCAGTTCTTC.

This clonotype came up many times. The gene calls are TRBV11-2 and TRBJ2-1, with 7 bases fitting TRBD2. Trimming took 2 bases from V and 8 from J; bases not matched to a gene: 9. The germline CDR1 and CDR2 sequences are SGHAT and FQNNGV. The CDR3 contains 15 residues. The CDR3 loop reads CASSLSGAGGYEQFF. CDR3 nucleotide sequence: TGTGCCAGCAGCTTAAGCGGGGCTGGAGGGTATGAGCAGTTCTTC.

This clonotype was found a few times. V is TRBV24-1 and J is TRBJ2-3; tentative D call: TRBD1 (5 bases). The V gene lost 0 bases and the J gene lost 5 bases, with 11 bases spanning the gap. This CDR3 comprises 15 residues. Germline V gene lookup returns CDR1 KGHDR and CDR2 SFDVKD. CDR3 protein: CATSDLTRERDTQYF. The CDR3 DNA is TGTGCCACCAGTGATTTGACCAGGGAACGAGATACGCAGTATTTT.

The CDR3 spells CATSRQGGQETQYF. Written as DNA, the CDR3 is TGTGCCACCAGCCGACAGGGGGGCCAAGAGACCCAGTACTTC. The chain is built from TRBV24-1 and TRBJ2-5, with 9 nucleotides matching TRBD1. The junction had 3 bases not matched to a gene; V was cut back by 7 bases and J by 1 base. CDR1 is KGHDR, CDR2 SFDVKD, per germline. CDR3 length: 14 amino acids.

This rearrangement joins TRBV7-2 to TRBJ2-7, with D uncertain. The CDR3 spans 19 residues. Germline CDR1 reads SGHTA; CDR2 reads FQGNSA. The germline V and J ends were trimmed by 1 base and 1 base, with 23 bases remaining between them. This CDR3 reads CASSLDEYYHTFGSYEQYF. The DNA of the CDR3 is TGTGCCAGCAGCTTAGACGAATATTACCATACATTCGGGTCCTACGAGCAGTACTTC.

The chain joins TRBV20-1 to TRBJ1-2, with D maybe TRBD1 (6 bases). The germline V gene encodes CDR1 DFQATT and CDR2 SNEGSKA (reference sequence). Trimming cost V 3 bases and J 8 bases, with 19 bases left between them. This CDR3 spans 14 amino acids. CDR3 loop: CSARSDSLAEGYTF. Here the CDR3 DNA reads TGCAGTGCTAGGTCGGACAGCTTAGCGGAGGGCTACACCTTC.